This entry concerns a single T cell receptor beta chain. No antigen is known for it. The junction shows a germline mismatch at one end, possibly a read error. The data derive from a study of beta chain features in type 1 diabetes. The authors reverse transcribed all of the isolated RNA, so sequencing captured expressed TCRB transcripts. The protocol was immunoSEQ multiplex PCR, while the TCRdb copy is restricted to in-frame clones and leaves out a portion. The data show about 260,000 clones, approximately 25% seen once. The study, taken as a whole, reports: All four CD4+ subsets of Type 1 diabetes patients contained TCRB CDR3s that were moderately but significantly shorter. Researchers cautioned that cDNA sequencing could over-represent cells with high TCR expression.

CDR3 size: 11 residues. The germline V gene has CDR1 LNHDA and CDR2 SQIVND (reference sequence). This TCR came from a woman in her 30s with type 1 diabetes. The chain uses TRBV19 and TRBJ1-2; TRBD1 is a possible D gene (5 bases). Sequencing was performed on naive CD4+ T cells from blood. The DNA of the CDR3 is TGTGCCAGTAGTATCTCAGGGTTCCTCCGATTC. This sequence encodes CASSISGFLRF. Together with reference TRBV19 and TRBJ1-2, the CDR3 gives the full variable domain: DGGITQSPKYLFRKEGQNVTLSCEQNLNHDAMYWYRQDPGQGLRLIYYSQIVNDFQKGDIAEGYSVSREKKESFPLTVTSAQKNPTAFYLCASSISGFLRFGSGTRLTVV.